A selection of T cell receptor beta chains follows, all from one sample in a study of T cells in Graves' hyperthyroidism and ophthalmopathy. Using its own MiXCR run on the multiplex PCR reads, TCRdb lists one record per CDR3 protein. The sample has 220,000 or so distinct CDR3 sequences, 16% seen once. Sequenced sample: blood. The receptors shown here come from a woman between 18 and 29 years old with Graves' ophthalmopathy. Both conserved end residues are part of each CDR3. D genes are given only for firm matches. For some rows the clone size is stated as once, few or many, or as a class when expanded; others skip it.

J gene | D gene | clone size | V gene | CDR3 protein | CDR3 DNA
TRBJ2-1 | . | many | TRBV11-1 | CASSLDGISLHNEQFF | TGTGCCAGCAGCTTAGACGGTATCTCATTACACAATGAGCAGTTCTTC
TRBJ1-3 | . | many | TRBV12-5 | CASGSHRGAGNTIYF | TGTGCTAGTGGTTCCCATCGGGGGGCTGGAAACACCATATATTTT
TRBJ1-1 | . | many | TRBV5-6 | CASSLFRATEAFF | TGTGCCAGCAGCTTGTTCAGGGCCACTGAAGCTTTCTTT
TRBJ1-5 | . | . | TRBV6-5 | CASSYSSGRSGNQPQHF | TGTGCCAGCAGTTATAGCTCAGGGAGGTCGGGCAATCAGCCCCAGCATTTT
TRBJ1-2 | . | many | TRBV3-1 | CASSQVGGSYGYTF | TGTGCCAGCAGCCAAGTCGGGGGCAGCTATGGCTACACCTTC
TRBJ1-2 | . | many | TRBV15 | CATSRSRSGYTF | TGTGCCACCAGCAGATCCAGGAGTGGCTACACCTTC
TRBJ2-5 | TRBD2 | many | TRBV7-9 | CASSWDYLNQETQYF | TGTGCCAGCAGCTGGGACTACCTTAACCAAGAGACCCAGTACTTC
TRBJ1-1 | TRBD1 | many | TRBV12-5 | CASGQTGGKTEAFF | TGTGCTAGTGGTCAGACAGGGGGGAAGACTGAAGCTTTCTTT
TRBJ2-3 | TRBD2 | once | TRBV28 | CASRPTGLADLHTDTQYF | TGTGCCAGCAGGCCGACGGGACTAGCGGATCTCCACACAGATACGCAGTATTTT
TRBJ1-5 | . | many | TRBV5-6 | CASSLQSNQPQHF | TGTGCCAGCAGCTTGCAGAGCAATCAGCCCCAGCATTTT
TRBJ2-3 | . | many | TRBV3-1 | CASSQTGGPTDTQYF | TGTGCCAGCAGCCAAACCGGGGGTCCCACAGATACGCAGTATTTT
TRBJ2-7 | TRBD1 | many | TRBV15 | CATSRATGVEQYF | TGTGCCACCAGCAGAGCTACAGGGGTCGAGCAGTACTTC
TRBJ2-7 | . | few | TRBV19 | CASSMGLQGYEQYF | TGTGCCAGTAGTATGGGACTCCAGGGCTACGAGCAGTACTTC
TRBJ2-7 | TRBD1 | many | TRBV18 | CASSSFLDREKNYEQYF | TGTGCCAGCTCCTCCTTTCTTGACAGGGAGAAAAACTACGAGCAGTACTTC
TRBJ1-1 | . | many | TRBV13 | CASSFRGRTLTAFF | TGTGCCAGCAGCTTTAGGGGCCGGACACTGACAGCTTTCTTT
TRBJ2-5 | TRBD2 | many | TRBV11-2 | CASSLTSGAQETQYF | TGTGCCAGCAGCCTGACTAGCGGGGCTCAAGAGACCCAGTACTTC
TRBJ2-3 | . | many | TRBV5-6 | CASSSQSTDTQYF | TGTGCCAGCAGTTCGCAAAGTACAGATACGCAGTATTTT
TRBJ1-2 | TRBD1 | . | TRBV6-2/TRBV6-3 | CASSYSPTGDYGYTF | TGTGCCAGCAGTTACTCTCCCACAGGGGACTATGGCTACACCTTC
TRBJ2-3 | TRBD2 | many | TRBV6-5 | CASSYSGTSGSLSDTQYF | TGTGCCAGCAGTTACTCCGGGACTAGCGGGAGTCTTTCGGATACGCAGTATTTT
TRBJ2-3 | TRBD2 | many | TRBV12-5 | CASGLTTSGGAEDTQYF | TGTGCTAGTGGTTTGACGACTAGCGGGGGGGCCGAAGATACGCAGTATTTT
TRBJ2-2 | . | many | TRBV19 | CASSIHLNTGELFF | TGTGCCAGTAGTATACACCTGAACACCGGGGAGCTGTTTTTT
TRBJ1-2 | . | few | TRBV4-3 | CASSHDRTASNYGYTF | TGCGCCAGCAGCCATGATCGGACGGCCAGTAACTATGGCTACACCTTC
TRBJ2-3 | . | many | TRBV28 | CASREVGGTDTQYF | TGTGCCAGCAGGGAGGTAGGGGGAACAGATACGCAGTATTTT
TRBJ2-1 | . | many | TRBV24-1 | CATSDFSGTLGNEQFF | TGTGCCACCAGTGATTTCTCGGGAACCCTGGGCAATGAGCAGTTCTTC
TRBJ2-7 | . | many | TRBV28 | CASFGARTVNYEQYF | TGTGCCAGCTTCGGGGCAAGGACAGTCAACTACGAGCAGTACTTC
TRBJ1-1 | TRBD1 | . | TRBV7-9 | CASSLPGQGFGTNTEAFF | TGTGCCAGCAGCTTACCGGGACAGGGATTTGGCACGAACACTGAAGCTTTCTTT
TRBJ2-5 | . | many | TRBV11-3 | CASSLVWGETQYF | TGTGCCAGCAGCTTAGTCTGGGGTGAGACCCAGTACTTC
TRBJ1-3 | . | many | TRBV5-1 | CASGDRAPDTAGNTIYF | TGCGCCAGCGGGGACCGGGCCCCAGATACGGCTGGAAACACCATATATTTT
TRBJ1-6 | TRBD1 | many | TRBV6-1 | CASSSIQGFYSPLHF | TGTGCCAGCAGTTCAATACAGGGGTTCTATTCACCCCTCCACTTT
TRBJ2-2 | TRBD2 | many | TRBV20-1 | CSARGLAGLNTGELFF | TGCAGTGCTAGGGGACTAGCGGGGCTGAACACCGGGGAGCTGTTTTTT
TRBJ2-7 | . | many | TRBV2 | CASSEEGGPSYEQYF | TGTGCCAGCAGTGAAGAGGGTGGCCCCTCCTACGAGCAGTACTTC
TRBJ2-4 | TRBD1 | many | TRBV28 | CASSSTWTGDIQYF | TGTGCCAGCAGTTCTACGTGGACAGGGGACATTCAGTACTTC
TRBJ2-7 | TRBD2 | many | TRBV5-5 | CASSPLGLAATYEQYF | TGTGCCAGCAGCCCTTTGGGACTAGCGGCGACCTACGAGCAGTACTTC
TRBJ2-3 | TRBD2 | many | TRBV5-1 | CASSFTSGGGDTQYF | TGCGCCAGCAGCTTCACTAGCGGGGGAGGAGATACGCAGTATTTT
TRBJ2-1 | TRBD2 | . | TRBV12-3/TRBV12-4 | CASSLDSLAGALISSYNEQFF | TGTGCCAGCAGTTTAGATTCACTAGCGGGGGCCCTAATAAGCTCCTACAATGAGCAGTTCTTC